This T cell receptor beta chain was retrieved from a study of T-cell memory formation after mild COVID-19. This clonotype came up a few times. Its antigen is as yet unknown. General study results and limits: CD4+ contracting clones lay mainly in CM and EM, CD8+ ones in EMRA.

The germline gives CDR1 DFQATT, CDR2 SNEGSKA (reference sequence). The V and J ends lost 6 bases and 5 bases respectively, with 21 bases between them. The CDR3 consists of 15 residues. Libraries for TCRalpha and TCRbeta carried sample barcodes and unique molecular identifiers via 5'RACE. TCRdb called the 5' RACE reads again in MiXCR, with one record for every CDR3 protein. Of about 100,000 distinct CDR3 sequences listed, approximately 10% were seen once; the top ten hold more than 35%. Sequencing used PBMCs or a T cell subset sorted from them (not recorded which). The chain links TRBV20-1 to TRBJ2-3, with D possibly being TRBD1 (6 bases). The clonotype was recovered from a man between 18 and 29 years old who had mild COVID-19 (a few samples of this study predate the infection). Cell type and time point are not known. Written as DNA, the CDR3 is TGCAGTGCCCGCCCCCCCAGGGGCGCCGTAGATACGCAGTATTTT. This encodes CSARPPRGAVDTQYF.